Below, one T cell receptor beta chain is given with its context. Its antigen is not identified. Assay used: immunoSEQ multiplex PCR; TCRdb lists only in-frame clones, some missing. This table holds around 91,000 clones, approximately 89% found once. CDR1 and CDR2 (germline): MNHNS, SASEGT. The length of the CDR3 is 15 residues. V lost 8 bases to trimming and J lost 4 bases, with 15 bases between them. The sample originates from a study of OX40 agonist ivuxolimab in advanced cancers. Study-level background: Approximately 40% of patients had received prior checkpoint inhibitor therapy.

Findings and caveats of the study: Some nonresponders also had low normalized T-cell clonal expansion.

This material consisted of CD4+ or CD8+ T cells sorted from blood, taken in a trial of the OX40 agonist ivuxolimab. This chain connects TRBV6-1 to TRBJ2-6; tentatively, D is TRBD1 (6 bases). The TCR comes from an adult with an advanced solid tumor such as melanoma, head and neck, liver or kidney cancer. The DNA for the CDR3 is TGTGCCAGCTCGATACAGGGTTCCGGGGCCAACGTCCTGACTTTC. Protein sequence: CASSIQGSGANVLTF.